These 16 T cell receptor beta chains originate from one sample sequenced in a study of CD8 T cells in Susac syndrome. It was with random hexamers that roughly 0.5 to 1 ug RNA was reverse transcribed. From the immunoSEQ multiplex PCR reads, TCRdb called clonotypes with MiXCR, one entry per CDR3 protein. Altogether around 270,000 distinct CDR3 sequences are present, 85% being singletons, with the ten largest covering roughly 0.21%. What was sequenced was CD8+ T cells from PBMCs. All receptors come from a human donor with multiple sclerosis.

The chain is built from TRBV4-3 and TRBJ2-7; 7 bases align to TRBD1. V trimming: 0 bases; J trimming: 5 bases; junction bases outside the gene matches: 7. Germline loops: CDR1 LGHNA, CDR2 YSLEER. The length of the CDR3 is 15 residues. In DNA form, the CDR3 reads TGCGCCAGCAGCCAAGATGTGGACAGGTACGACGAGCAGTACTTC. This translates into CASSQDVDRYDEQYF.

The rearrangement joins TRBV12-3 or TRBV12-4 to TRBJ1-4; D ambiguous. This CDR3 has 13 residues. V lost 7 bases, J lost 12 bases, and 18 bases lay in between. Here the CDR3 reads CASTPLGRLELFF. CDR3 bases: TGTGCCAGCACCCCTTTGGGAAGATTGGAACTGTTTTTT.

Turning to this clonotype: No conserved phenylalanine or tryptophan is present at the end of the CDR3, so a read error is the likely explanation. The chain links TRBV20-1 to TRBJ2-1, with unresolved D. Germline assignment: CDR1 DFQATT and CDR2 SNEGSKA (reference sequence). CDR3 size: 19 residues. V shed 0 bases and J shed 0 bases, with 21 bases lying between them. CDR3 amino acids: CSARDLPSPASSSYNEQFV. Here the CDR3 DNA reads TGCAGTGCTAGAGATCTGCCCTCGCCAGCCTCGAGCTCCTACAATGAGCAGTTCGTC.

This chain uses TRBV3-1 with TRBJ1-5, with D possibly TRBD1 on 6 matching bases. Germline V gene data show CDR1 as LGHDT and CDR2 as YNNKEL (reference sequence). V was pared by 4 bases and J by 6 bases, with 16 bases between. The CDR3 consists of 15 residues. The CDR3 reads CASSPRTELLQPQHF. The CDR3 DNA sequence: TGTGCCAGCAGCCCCCGGACAGAGTTACTTCAGCCCCAGCATTTT. Drawing the rest from reference TRBV3-1 and TRBJ1-5, the complete variable domain is DTAVSQTPKYLVTQMGNDKSIKCEQNLGHDTMYWYKQDSKKFLKIMFSYNNKELIINETVPNRFSPKSPDKAHLNLHINSLELGDSAVYFCASSPRTELLQPQHFGDGTRLSIL.

The chain is built from TRBV7-9 and TRBJ1-2; perhaps TRBD1 as D (5 bases). The CDR3 runs to 17 residues. Germline CDR1 is SEHNR and CDR2 is FQNEAQ (reference sequence). V shed 1 base and J shed 5 bases, with 20 bases lying between them. CDR3 nucleotides: TGTGCCAGCAGCTTAGGTAGCACAGGTGTTGGGCCTTATGGCTACACCTTC. This encodes CASSLGSTGVGPYGYTF.

The rearrangement uses TRBV20-1 and TRBJ1-1; TRBD1 matches at 9 bases. V lost 0 bases to trimming and J lost 11 bases; unmatched junction nucleotides: 10. Germline V gives CDR1 DFQATT, CDR2 SNEGSKA (reference sequence). This CDR3 comprises 14 residues. As DNA, the CDR3 is TGCAGTGCTAGAGATTCTCGGACAGGGGCAATGGCTTTCTTT. It yields the protein CSARDSRTGAMAFF.

This clonotype appeared a single time. V usage is TRBV4-1 and J usage is TRBJ2-5; 8 bases line up with TRBD2. Trimming cost V 1 base and J 1 base; bases outside gene matches: 5. CDR1 is MGHRA, CDR2 YSYEKL, per germline. The CDR3 covers 16 residues. CDR3 nucleotide sequence: TGCGCCAGCAGCCAAGTGGCTAGCGGGCCCCAAGAGACCCAGTACTTC. This sequence encodes CASSQVASGPQETQYF.

This chain connects TRBV30 to TRBJ1-5; 11 bases line up with TRBD1. After removal of 4 bases from V and 6 bases from J, the junction contained 5 bases not matched to a gene. The length of the CDR3 is 14 residues. Germline-derived CDR1 and CDR2 are GTSNPN and SVGIG (reference sequence). The CDR3 region has the DNA TGTGCCTGGAATTCCGGGACAGGGGGTCAGCCCCAGCATTTT. Translation: CAWNSGTGGQPQHF.

The CDR3 is CASISGSGPEERENIQYF. CDR3 DNA: TGTGCCAGTATCTCTGGATCAGGGCCCGAAGAGAGGGAAAACATTCAGTACTTC. The chain couples TRBV19 to TRBJ2-4, with D possibly being TRBD1 or TRBD2 (5 bases each). In germline, CDR1 is LNHDA, CDR2 SQIVND (reference sequence). CDR3 length: 18 amino acids. V lost 7 bases and J 5 bases, leaving 27 bases between the germline ends.

V usage is TRBV7-9 and J usage is TRBJ2-7; possibly TRBD2 for D (5 bases). This CDR3 contains 12 residues. Germline V gives CDR1 SEHNR, CDR2 FQNEAQ (reference sequence). V lost 5 bases and J 3 bases, leaving 8 bases between the germline ends. The CDR3: CASSAGVYEQYF. The CDR3 nucleotides are TGTGCCAGCAGCGCGGGTGTCTACGAGCAGTACTTC.

The genes are TRBV21-1 and TRBJ2-1; the D segment call TRBD2 is taken from the table without a DNA check. TRBV21-1 is marked as a pseudogene. The CDR3 length is 16 residues. This CDR3 is CASSKAGTSGFNEQFF. The CDR3 DNA is TGTGCCAGCAGCAAGGCCGGGACTAGCGGATTCAATGAGCAGTTCTTC.

In its sample, this clonotype was seen once. V is TRBV7-9 and J is TRBJ1-2, with a possible D match to TRBD1 (5 bases). Germline assignment: CDR1 SEHNR and CDR2 FQNEAQ (reference sequence). V gave up 5 bases and J gave up 4 bases, with 11 bases separating them. The CDR3 loop spans 13 amino acids. The CDR3 reads CASSADSTYGYTF. The CDR3 bases are TGTGCCAGCAGCGCCGACAGTACCTATGGCTACACCTTC.

The chain couples TRBV2 to TRBJ2-7; the D gene is possibly TRBD1 (6 bases). CDR1 is SNHLY and CDR2 is FYNNEI in the germline V gene. The CDR3 has 12 amino acids. V lost 7 bases, J lost 7 bases, and 14 bases lay in between. CDR3 loop: CASIPYRAEQYF. The CDR3 region has the DNA TGTGCCAGCATCCCCTACAGGGCTGAGCAGTACTTC.

V usage is TRBV18 and J usage is TRBJ2-1; 14 bases line up with TRBD2. Germline CDR1 reads KGHSH; CDR2 reads LQKENI. The CDR3 has 19 amino acids. Trimming cost V 0 bases and J 2 bases; bases outside gene matches: 6. The CDR3 DNA reads TGTGCCAGCTCACCACCGGGACTAGCGGGAGAAACGGCCTACAATGAGCAGTTCTTC. Its protein is CASSPPGLAGETAYNEQFF.

The V gene is TRBV2, the J gene TRBJ2-4; 8 nucleotides align to TRBD2. J lost 0 bases, V lost 7 bases, and 11 bases had no gene match. From germline, CDR1 is SNHLY and CDR2 FYNNEI. The CDR3 sequence is 17 residues long. The CDR3 spells CASIQLAGGLAKNIQYF. Here the CDR3 DNA reads TGTGCCAGCATTCAGCTAGCGGGTGGGTTAGCCAAAAACATTCAGTACTTC.

The chain carries TRBV2 and TRBJ2-2, with TRBD1 identical over 11 bases. CDR3 length equals 13 residues. V shed 9 bases, J shed 4 bases, and the junction held 1 base outside the gene matches. Germline V gene data show CDR1 as SNHLY and CDR2 as FYNNEI. CDR3: CARGTGGTGELFF. Here the CDR3 DNA reads TGTGCCAGGGGGACAGGGGGCACCGGGGAGCTGTTTTTT.